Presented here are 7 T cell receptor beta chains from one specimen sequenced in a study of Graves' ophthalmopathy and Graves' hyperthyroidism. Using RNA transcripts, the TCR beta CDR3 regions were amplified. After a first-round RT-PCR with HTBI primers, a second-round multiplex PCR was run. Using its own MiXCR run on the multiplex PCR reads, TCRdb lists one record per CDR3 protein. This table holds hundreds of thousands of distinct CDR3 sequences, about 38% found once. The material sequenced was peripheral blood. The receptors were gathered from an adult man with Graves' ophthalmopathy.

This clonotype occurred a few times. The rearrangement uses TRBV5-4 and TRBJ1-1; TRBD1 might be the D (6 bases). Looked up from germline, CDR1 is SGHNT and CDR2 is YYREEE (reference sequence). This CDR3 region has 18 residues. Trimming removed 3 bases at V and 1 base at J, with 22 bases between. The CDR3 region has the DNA TGTGCCAGCAGCTCGCCCTTTGCCTGGGGGGCCCAGAACACTGAAGCTTTCTTT. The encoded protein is CASSSPFAWGAQNTEAFF.

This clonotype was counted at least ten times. In DNA, the CDR3 is TGTGCCAACACCCCGGGGACTAGCGGGAGGGCCTCCTACGAGCAGTACTTC. Its translation is CANTPGTSGRASYEQYF. The gene calls are TRBV10-3 and TRBJ2-7; 16 nucleotides match TRBD2. From germline, CDR1 is ENHRY and CDR2 SYGVKD. The CDR3 covers 17 residues. J lost 0 bases, V lost 10 bases, and 9 bases had no gene match.

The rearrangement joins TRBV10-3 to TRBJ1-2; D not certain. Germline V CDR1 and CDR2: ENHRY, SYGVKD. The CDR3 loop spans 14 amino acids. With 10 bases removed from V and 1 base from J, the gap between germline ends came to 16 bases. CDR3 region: CASTTTSSNYGYTF. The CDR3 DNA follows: TGTGCCAGCACCACGACAAGTAGTAACTATGGCTACACCTTC.

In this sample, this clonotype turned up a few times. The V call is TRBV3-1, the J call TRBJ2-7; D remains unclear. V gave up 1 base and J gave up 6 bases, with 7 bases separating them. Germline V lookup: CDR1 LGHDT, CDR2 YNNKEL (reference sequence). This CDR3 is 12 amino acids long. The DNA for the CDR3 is TGTGCCAGCAGCCAAGGGAGCGCCGAGCAGTACTTC. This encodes CASSQGSAEQYF.

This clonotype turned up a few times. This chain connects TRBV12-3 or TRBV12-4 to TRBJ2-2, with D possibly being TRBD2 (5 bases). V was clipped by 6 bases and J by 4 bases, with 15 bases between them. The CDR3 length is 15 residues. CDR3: CASSQRGSFTGELFF. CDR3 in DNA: TGTGCCAGCAGCCAGAGAGGGTCCTTCACCGGGGAGCTGTTTTTT.

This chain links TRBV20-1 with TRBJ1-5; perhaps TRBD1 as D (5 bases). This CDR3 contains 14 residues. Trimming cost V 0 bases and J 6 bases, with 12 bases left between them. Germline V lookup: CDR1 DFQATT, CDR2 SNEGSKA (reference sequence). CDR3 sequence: CSARDQSGPQPQHF. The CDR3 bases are TGCAGTGCTAGAGATCAGTCGGGGCCTCAGCCCCAGCATTTT.

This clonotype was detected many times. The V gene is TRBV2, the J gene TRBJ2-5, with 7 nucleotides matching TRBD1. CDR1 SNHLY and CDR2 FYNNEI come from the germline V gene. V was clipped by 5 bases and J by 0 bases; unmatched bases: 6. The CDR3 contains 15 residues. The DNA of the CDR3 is TGTGCCAGCAGTCCCGAAGGGGGCGACCAAGAGACCCAGTACTTC. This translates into CASSPEGGDQETQYF. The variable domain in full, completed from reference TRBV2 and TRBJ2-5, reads EPEVTQTPSHQVTQMGQEVILRCVPISNHLYFYWYRQILGQKVEFLVSFYNNEISEKSEIFDDQFSVERPDGSNFTLKIRSTKLEDSAMYFCASSPEGGDQETQYFGPGTRLLVL.